A selection of T cell receptor beta chains follows, all from one sample in a study of shared clonotypes between healthy human individuals. The protocol was immunoSEQ multiplex PCR, while the TCRdb copy is restricted to in-frame clones and leaves out a portion. The table shows approximately 2.3 million clones, with just over 90% occurring only once. Sequencing used naive CD4+ T cells from PBMCs. The receptors here all came from a man in his late teens or twenties in good health. Some clones in this sample may be carry-over from other donors' samples. CDR3s include the opening cysteine and the closing phenylalanine or tryptophan. A D gene is named only where the DNA matches it firmly. Rows give clone size only sometimes, using once, few, many, or a class for an expanded clone.

TRBJ2-1 TRBV5-1 TRBD2 NA CASSSRLATSAEQFF TGCGCCAGCAGCTCCCGACTAGCAACATCGGCTGAGCAGTTCTTC
TRBJ2-5 TRBV9 NA NA CASSIMERGGDQYF TGTGCCAGCAGCATCATGGAAAGAGGGGGAGACCAGTACTTC
TRBJ1-2 TRBV5-8 TRBD1 NA CASSLNTRDSHNYGYTF TGTGCCAGCAGCTTAAATACCCGGGACAGCCATAACTATGGCTACACCTTC
TRBJ2-2 TRBV27 NA NA CASSSTLTSSVFWELFF TGTGCCAGCAGTTCAACCCTGACGAGTTCTGTATTCTGGGAGCTGTTTTTT
TRBJ2-1 TRBV6-6 NA NA CASSSNRGRDNEQFF TGTGCCAGCAGTTCCAACCGAGGACGGGACAATGAGCAGTTCTTC
TRBJ2-2 TRBV7-3 NA NA CASSPKPGVATGELFF TGTGCCAGCAGCCCAAAGCCAGGGGTGGCCACCGGGGAGCTGTTTTTT
TRBJ2-2 TRBV5-1 NA NA CASSLDASNTGELFF TGCGCCAGCAGCTTGGACGCCTCGAACACCGGGGAGCTGTTTTTT
TRBJ1-5 TRBV5-5 NA NA CASSFGAVRNQPQHF TGTGCCAGCAGCTTTGGGGCTGTACGCAATCAGCCCCAGCATTTT
TRBJ1-2 TRBV5-4 TRBD1 NA CASSLAGGSGNYGYTF TGTGCCAGCAGCCTAGCAGGGGGTAGCGGTAACTATGGCTACACCTTC
TRBJ1-2 TRBV6-1 TRBD1 NA CASSEFGQGTYGYTF TGTGCCAGCAGTGAGTTCGGACAGGGGACCTATGGCTACACCTTC
TRBJ2-6 TRBV5-4 TRBD2 few CASSLGGSGMSSGANVLTF TGTGCCAGCAGCTTGGGTGGTAGCGGGATGAGCTCTGGGGCCAACGTCCTGACTTTC
TRBJ2-3 TRBV7-9 TRBD1 NA CASSLRGQATDTQYF TGTGCCAGCAGCTTAAGGGGACAGGCCACAGATACGCAGTATTTT
TRBJ2-7 TRBV15 NA once CATSREGGGSSYEQYF TGTGCCACCAGCAGAGAAGGGGGCGGGAGCTCCTACGAGCAGTACTTC
TRBJ1-5 TRBV18 NA NA CASSPMESNQPQHF TGTGCCAGCTCACCAATGGAGAGCAATCAGCCCCAGCATTTT
TRBJ1-1 TRBV6-6 NA NA CASSYSIVLNTEAFF TGTGCCAGCAGTTACTCGATCGTCCTGAACACTGAAGCTTTCTTT
TRBJ1-4 TRBV4-1 NA NA CASSQLGQNEKLFF TGCGCCAGCAGCCAATTAGGACAGAATGAAAAACTGTTTTTT
TRBJ2-3 TRBV5-1 TRBD2 NA CASSPGLAVSTDTQYF TGCGCCAGCAGCCCAGGACTAGCGGTTAGCACAGATACGCAGTATTTT
TRBJ1-2 TRBV28 TRBD1 NA CASSTGQPGNYGYTF TGTGCCAGCAGTACGGGACAGCCCGGCAACTATGGCTACACCTTC
TRBJ1-2 TRBV28 NA NA CASIPLGQGFYGYTF TGTGCCAGCATCCCTCTGGGGCAGGGATTCTATGGCTACACCTTC
TRBJ2-5 TRBV12-5 NA once CASGTGRQETQYF TGTGCTAGTGGTACAGGCCGACAAGAGACCCAGTACTTC
TRBJ1-5 TRBV28 TRBD1 NA CASSYTPGTGYYNQPQHF TGTGCCAGCAGTTATACCCCCGGGACAGGATATTACAATCAGCCCCAGCATTTT
TRBJ2-7 TRBV28 NA once CASSLISEQYF TGTGCCAGCAGTTTAATAAGCGAGCAGTACTTC
TRBJ2-7 TRBV5-5 NA NA CASQQAYEQYF TGTGCCAGCCAACAGGCGTACGAGCAGTACTTC
TRBJ2-7 TRBV4-3 TRBD2 NA CASSQVLATPYEQYF TGCGCCAGCAGCCAAGTACTAGCGACTCCCTACGAGCAGTACTTC
TRBJ2-7 TRBV14 TRBD2 NA CASSNPGLAGVEQYF TGTGCCAGCAGTAATCCCGGACTAGCGGGAGTCGAGCAGTACTTC
TRBJ1-5 TRBV5-5 NA NA CASSLGQNYQPQHF TGTGCCAGCAGCTTGGGACAGAATTATCAGCCCCAGCATTTT
TRBJ1-1 TRBV30 NA NA CAWSVQTQAFF TGTGCCTGGAGTGTACAGACCCAAGCTTTCTTT
TRBJ2-1 TRBV5-1 NA NA CASSPPLAGNNEQFF TGCGCCAGCAGCCCCCCTCTCGCGGGAAACAATGAGCAGTTCTTC
TRBJ2-7 TRBV6-1 NA NA CASSYGWEQYF TGTGCCAGCAGTTACGGATGGGAGCAGTACTTC
TRBJ2-1 TRBV18 TRBD1 NA CASSSGQGAYNEQFF TGTGCCAGCTCATCTGGACAGGGGGCCTACAATGAGCAGTTCTTC
TRBJ2-3 TRBV7-9 NA once CASSLVTGRTDTQYF TGTGCCAGCAGCTTAGTCACAGGGCGCACAGATACGCAGTATTTT
TRBJ2-3 TRBV6-1 TRBD2 NA CASSELAGAGTQYF TGTGCCAGCAGTGAACTAGCGGGAGCAGGGACGCAGTATTTT
TRBJ2-1 TRBV6-6 TRBD2 NA CASSRDYNNEQFF TGTGCCAGCAGTCGGGACTATAACAATGAGCAGTTCTTC
TRBJ2-5 TRBV7-2 TRBD1 NA CASSSRTGTQETQYF TGTGCCAGCAGCTCGCGGACAGGAACCCAAGAGACCCAGTACTTC
TRBJ1-2 TRBV18 NA NA CASSLRDGYGYTF TGTGCCAGCTCTCTCAGGGACGGCTATGGCTACACCTTC
TRBJ1-2 TRBV28 NA NA CASSLRDMVYGYTF TGTGCCAGCAGCCTCAGGGATATGGTCTATGGCTACACCTTC
TRBJ2-2 TRBV7-2 NA NA CASSLVILGELFF TGTGCCAGCAGCTTAGTGATTCTGGGGGAGCTGTTTTTT
TRBJ2-1 TRBV27 TRBD1 NA CASSSGQGSYNEQFF TGTGCCAGCAGTTCGGGACAGGGCTCCTACAATGAGCAGTTCTTC
TRBJ2-3 TRBV6-6 NA NA CASSPSGTSMADTQYF TGTGCCAGCAGTCCCTCCGGGACCTCAATGGCCGATACGCAGTATTTT
TRBJ2-3 TRBV5-1 NA NA CASSLGAGALGTDTQYF TGCGCCAGCAGCTTGGGTGCAGGGGCCCTGGGCACAGATACGCAGTATTTT
TRBJ2-5 TRBV4-1 TRBD2 NA CASSQGQLRPGLADFQETQYF TGCGCCAGCAGCCAAGGGCAATTGAGACCGGGACTAGCGGACTTTCAAGAGACCCAGTACTTC
TRBJ2-3 TRBV21-1 NA NA CASSKDSGRTDTQYF TGTGCCAGCAGCAAAGATAGCGGGAGAACAGATACGCAGTATTTT
TRBJ1-3 TRBV2 NA few CASSETRGNTIYF TGTGCCAGCAGTGAAACAAGAGGAAACACCATATATTTT
TRBJ1-3 TRBV5-4 NA NA CASSPTLSSGNTIYF TGTGCCAGCAGCCCGACCCTTAGCTCTGGAAACACCATATATTTT
TRBJ2-5 TRBV5-4 TRBD2 NA CASSSSSGSKETQYF TGTGCCAGCAGTTCGTCTAGCGGAAGCAAAGAGACCCAGTACTTC
TRBJ2-1 TRBV27 TRBD2 NA CASTAGTSGSWGSYNEQFF TGTGCCAGCACCGCAGGGACTAGCGGGAGTTGGGGTTCCTACAATGAGCAGTTCTTC
TRBJ2-3 TRBV5-4 TRBD2 NA CASKGSGSADTQYF TGTGCCAGCAAGGGAAGCGGGAGCGCAGATACGCAGTATTTT
TRBJ2-3 TRBV5-4 NA NA CASSGSETDTQYF TGTGCCAGCAGCGGGAGTGAGACAGATACGCAGTATTTT
TRBJ2-7 TRBV5-1 NA NA CASSLAPRGGEQYF TGCGCCAGCAGCTTGGCTCCCAGGGGCGGCGAGCAGTACTTC
TRBJ2-1 TRBV28 TRBD2 NA CATHSASGSSYNEQFF TGTGCCACCCACTCGGCTAGCGGAAGCTCCTACAATGAGCAGTTCTTC
TRBJ2-5 TRBV7-9 TRBD1 NA CASSLWAGGSETQYF TGTGCCAGCAGCTTATGGGCAGGGGGCTCTGAGACCCAGTACTTC
TRBJ2-3 TRBV7-2 TRBD2 once CASSPSGSTADTQYF TGTGCCAGCAGCCCCAGCGGGAGTACGGCAGATACGCAGTATTTT
TRBJ2-3 TRBV7-3 TRBD2 once CASSLFGLAGEDTQYF TGTGCCAGCAGCTTATTTGGACTAGCGGGAGAAGATACGCAGTATTTT
TRBJ2-2 TRBV6-6 TRBD1 NA CASSPGTGISTGELFF TGTGCCAGCAGTCCCGGGACAGGGATCAGCACCGGGGAGCTGTTTTTT
TRBJ1-4 TRBV5-1 TRBD1 NA CASRVGQNEKLFF TGCGCCAGCAGAGTGGGACAGAATGAAAAACTGTTTTTT
TRBJ2-1 TRBV27 NA NA CASGKGGSYNEQFF TGTGCCAGCGGCAAGGGGGGCTCCTACAATGAGCAGTTCTTC
TRBJ1-4 TRBV21-1 NA NA CASSKWISALFF TGTGCCAGCAGCAAATGGATCAGCGCACTGTTTTTT
TRBJ1-3 TRBV7-9 NA NA CASSLRTPNSGNTIYF TGTGCCAGCAGCCTGAGGACACCGAACTCTGGAAACACCATATATTTT